Shown below are 11 T cell receptor beta chains from a single sample sequenced in a study of blood T cell repertoires in COVID-19. The repertoire was sequenced with immunoSEQ multiplex PCR; TCRdb's copy has only in-frame clones and lacks some. The sample carries some 80,000 clones, around 82% recorded once. Sequenced: peripheral blood. All receptors derive from a man in his 60s with COVID-19, enrolled during active disease.

This rearrangement joins TRBV9 to TRBJ1-2, with no clear D. This CDR3 comprises 15 residues. Trimming stripped 0 bases from V and 0 bases from J, with 9 bases between. Looked up from germline, CDR1 is SGDLS and CDR2 is YYNGEE. CDR3 amino acids: CASSVAGDSNYGYTF. The CDR3 DNA follows: TGTGCCAGCAGCGTAGCCGGGGATTCTAACTATGGCTACACCTTC.

The J gene is TRBJ2-7, the V gene TRBV9; 7 bases map to TRBD2. V trimming: 0 bases; J trimming: 7 bases; junction bases outside the gene matches: 10. CDR1 is SGDLS and CDR2 is YYNGEE in the germline V gene. The CDR3 length is 15 residues. CDR3 bases: TGTGCCAGCAGCGTAGAGGGAGACGGGGGGAGGGAGCAGTACTTC. Its protein is CASSVEGDGGREQYF.

This chain uses TRBV9 with TRBJ2-1; the match to TRBD1 covers 7 bases. CDR1 is SGDLS, CDR2 YYNGEE, per germline. V gave up 3 bases and J gave up 6 bases; unmatched junction bases: 12. The CDR3 sequence is 16 residues long. CDR3 in amino acids: CASSAETGARGNEQFF. Here the CDR3 DNA reads TGTGCCAGCAGCGCTGAAACAGGGGCGAGGGGCAATGAGCAGTTCTTC. Full variable domain (remainder filled in from reference TRBV9 and TRBJ2-1): DSGVTQTPKHLITATGQRVTLRCSPRSGDLSVYWYQQSLDQGLQFLIQYYNGEERAKGNILERFSAQQFPDLHSELNLSSLELGDSALYFCASSAETGARGNEQFFGPGTRLTVL.

The chain couples TRBV10-3 to TRBJ2-1, with D perhaps TRBD1 (7 bases). This CDR3 has 12 amino acids. Germline CDR1 reads ENHRY; CDR2 reads SYGVKD. Trimming removed 6 bases at V and 8 bases at J, with 11 bases between. The CDR3 coding sequence is TGTGCCATCAGCGGAGGGGGCTATGAGCAGTTCTTC. Protein: CAISGGGYEQFF.

The rearrangement joins TRBV6-1 to TRBJ1-4; D gene unclear. Trimming shortened V by 1 base and J by 4 bases, and 10 bases separated the two germline ends. The CDR3 runs to 15 residues. Germline V gene lookup returns CDR1 MNHNS and CDR2 SASEGT. The DNA for the CDR3 is TGTGCCAGCAGTGAAGGTCGGCGGAATAATGAAAAACTGTTTTTT. Translating gives CASSEGRRNNEKLFF.

This chain connects TRBV29-1 to TRBJ2-4, with TRBD1 as a possible D gene (6 bases). Germline CDR1 and CDR2: SQVTM and ANQGSEA. The CDR3 has 11 residues. V was shortened by 6 bases and J by 13 bases, with 16 bases between the two germline ends. The CDR3 DNA reads TGCAGCGTCAACCGGGACACAATACAGTACTTC. Its protein is CSVNRDTIQYF. Complete variable domain (other parts from reference TRBV29-1 and TRBJ2-4): SAVISQKPSRDICQRGTSLTIQCQVDSQVTMMFWYRQQPGQSLTLIATANQGSEATYESGFVIDKFPISRPNLTFSTLTVSNMSPEDSSIYLCSVNRDTIQYFGAGTRLSVL.

The chain has TRBV12-3 or TRBV12-4 and TRBJ1-1; a weak D match, TRBD1 (5 bases). V was clipped by 8 bases and J by 7 bases, with 11 bases between them. This CDR3 spans 11 amino acids. In DNA, the CDR3 is TGTGCCAGCCGCGGGGCTAATGAAGCTTTCTTT. It yields the protein CASRGANEAFF.

V usage is TRBV19 and J usage is TRBJ2-2; 9 nucleotides line up with TRBD1. CDR1 is LNHDA and CDR2 is SQIVND in the germline V gene (reference sequence). Trimming took 4 bases from V and 5 from J; bases not matched to a gene: 5. This CDR3 is 15 amino acids long. For the CDR3, the DNA is TGTGCCAGTAGTAAACGGGACAGGGCTACCGGGGAGCTGTTTTTT. Protein sequence: CASSKRDRATGELFF.

Only one count was recorded for this clone. The chain is built from TRBV6-4 and TRBJ1-2; TRBD1 matches at 12 bases. The CDR3 totals 14 residues. V trimming: 6 bases; J trimming: 7 bases; junction bases outside the gene matches: 6. CDR1 is MRHNA, CDR2 SNTAGT, per germline. DNA of the CDR3: TGTGCCAGCAGAGCAGGGACAGGGGGCATTGGCTACACCTTC. It translates to CASRAGTGGIGYTF.

This chain uses TRBV4-3 with TRBJ2-1; 11 bases agree with TRBD2. The CDR3 sequence is 17 residues long. Germline V CDR1 and CDR2: LGHNA, YSLEER. V lost 0 bases, J lost 6 bases, and 7 bases stayed unmatched. In nucleotides, the CDR3 is TGCGCCAGCAGCCAAGATGTCCCTAGCGGGAGGATCAATGAGCAGTTCTTC. This codes for CASSQDVPSGRINEQFF.

The CDR3 loop is CASSTPGHLYEQYF. The DNA of the CDR3 is TGTGCCAGTAGTACCCCGGGACACCTCTACGAGCAGTACTTC. This chain joins TRBV19 and TRBJ2-7, with a possible D match to TRBD1 (6 bases). The CDR3 extends over 14 amino acids. CDR1 is LNHDA and CDR2 is SQIVND in the germline V gene (reference sequence). V lost 4 bases, J lost 3 bases, and 13 bases lay in between.